Sequencing of this TCR beta chain was carried out in a study of cytomegalovirus exposure and HLA in healthy donors (dated by TCRdb to 2017 to 2019). Study-wide context: According to a later analysis, one platform produced both the roughly 110 validation repertoires and the 666 repertoires of the first cohort. The study was designed to test whether signatures of past pathogen exposure could be identified by cataloging public T cell receptors. High-throughput TCR immunosequencing, statistical association of individual TCRs with disease status, and machine learning were combined to predict cytomegalovirus infection status. Along with the approximately 700-subject first cohort, a separate validation cohort of around 110 different subjects was used.

The junction shows trimming of 3 bases on V and 1 base on J, plus 15 bases between the germline ends. From the cysteine through the phenylalanine, the CDR3 covers 15 amino acids. This entry keeps only the CDR3 DNA: 45 bases, framed from base 1. From a lookup of the germline V gene, CDR1 and CDR2 are SQVTM and ANQGSEA. To note about this clone: What antigen it recognizes has not been identified. The sample holds no much larger clone one base away, and base qualities are not on file.

The library was produced with the immunoSEQ multiplex PCR assay. On the authors' methods: To diagnose cytomegalovirus status from the catalog of TCR beta chain sequences, a statistical classification framework was built. As stored in TCRdb, this immuneACCESS dataset retains in-frame rearrangements with V and J assigned. A fraction of the clones does not appear; measured against another copy, unresolved V genes explain less than half of the discrepancy, and the remainder lacks a known reason. V, J and clone size were drawn from that table, and D and trimming were deduced from the DNA. This sample lists some 240,000 clones; 83% were detected once. The ten largest make up 5.5% to 7% of the sample. Findings and caveats that apply to the study as a whole: In vitro tests confirmed that a few of the cytomegalovirus-associated TCR beta chains recognize cytomegalovirus antigens. The authors suggested that the approach could potentially be extended to other disease states and immunological phenotypes. A later analysis lacked HLA typing for the validation cohort, so it scored co-occurrence in that cohort across all 120 or so repertoires. Across donors, most TCR sequences were observed very rarely, whereas some public TCRs were present in many individuals. Cytomegalovirus status was reported to be diagnosed by the classifier with high specificity and sensitivity in both the original and validation cohorts. A later analysis found that TCRs clustered in the first cohort also tended to co-occur in the roughly 120 validation repertoires, with more than 90% of cluster scores above 0. In the study, 164 TCR beta chains were listed as associated with cytomegalovirus.

Separate from the approximately 730-subject first cohort, the validation cohort of 95 to 150 subjects was the group to which the donors belonged. The sequence links TRBV29-1 to TRBJ1-1; TRBD1 is a weak D gene call, 6 bases matching. This TCR was sampled from a woman between 18 and 30 years old in good health and CMV-seronegative. Sequenced: PBMCs. The DNA sequence is TGCAGCGTTGACGGGGGGCCCTATTCGAACACTGAAGCTTTCTTT. Translated, this is CSVDGGPYSNTEAFF.